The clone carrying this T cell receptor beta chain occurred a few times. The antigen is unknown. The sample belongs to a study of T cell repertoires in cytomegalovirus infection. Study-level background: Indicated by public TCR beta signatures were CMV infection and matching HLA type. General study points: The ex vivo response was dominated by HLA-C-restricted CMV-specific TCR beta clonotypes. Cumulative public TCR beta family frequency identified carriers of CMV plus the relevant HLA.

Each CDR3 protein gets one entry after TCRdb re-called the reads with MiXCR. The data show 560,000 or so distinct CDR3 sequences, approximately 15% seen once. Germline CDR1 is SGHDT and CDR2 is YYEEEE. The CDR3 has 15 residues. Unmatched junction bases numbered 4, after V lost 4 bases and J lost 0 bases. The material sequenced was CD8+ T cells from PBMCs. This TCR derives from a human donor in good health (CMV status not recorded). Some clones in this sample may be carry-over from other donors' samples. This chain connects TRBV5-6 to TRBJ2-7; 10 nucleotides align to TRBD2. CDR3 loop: CASSLGLASSYEQYF. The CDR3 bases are TGTGCCAGCAGCCTGGGACTAGCGAGCTCCTACGAGCAGTACTTC.